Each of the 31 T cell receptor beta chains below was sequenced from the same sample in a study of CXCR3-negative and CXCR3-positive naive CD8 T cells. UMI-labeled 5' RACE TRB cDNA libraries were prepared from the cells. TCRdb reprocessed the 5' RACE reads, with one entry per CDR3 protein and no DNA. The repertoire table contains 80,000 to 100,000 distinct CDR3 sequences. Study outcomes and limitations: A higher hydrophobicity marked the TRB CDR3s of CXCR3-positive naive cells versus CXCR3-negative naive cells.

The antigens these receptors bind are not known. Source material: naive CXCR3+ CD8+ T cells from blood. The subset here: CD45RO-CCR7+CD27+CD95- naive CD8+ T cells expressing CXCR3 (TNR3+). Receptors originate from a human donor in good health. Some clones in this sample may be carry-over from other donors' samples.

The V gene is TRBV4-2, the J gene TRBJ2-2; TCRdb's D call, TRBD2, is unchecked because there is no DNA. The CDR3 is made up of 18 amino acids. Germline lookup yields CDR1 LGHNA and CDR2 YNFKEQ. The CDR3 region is CASSQGPPDRGNTGELFF.

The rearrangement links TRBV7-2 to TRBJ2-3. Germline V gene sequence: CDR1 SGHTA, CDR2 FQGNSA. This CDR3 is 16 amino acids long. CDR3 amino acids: CASSLEGTPYTDTQYF.

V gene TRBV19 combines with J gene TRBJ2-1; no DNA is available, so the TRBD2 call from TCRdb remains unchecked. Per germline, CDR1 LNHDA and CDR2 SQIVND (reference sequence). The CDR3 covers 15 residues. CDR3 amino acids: CASSMGELTYNEQFF.

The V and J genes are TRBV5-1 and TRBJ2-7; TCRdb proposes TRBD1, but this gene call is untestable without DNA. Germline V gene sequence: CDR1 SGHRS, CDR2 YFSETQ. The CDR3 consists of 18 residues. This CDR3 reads CASTKWGTAPLLGVEQYF.

CDR3 protein: CSAPGQGGYEQYF. The rearrangement links TRBV20-1 to TRBJ2-7; TCRdb selects TRBD1, and the lack of DNA leaves this call unchecked. This CDR3 has 13 residues. The V gene's germline CDR1 is DFQATT and CDR2 SNEGSKA (reference sequence).

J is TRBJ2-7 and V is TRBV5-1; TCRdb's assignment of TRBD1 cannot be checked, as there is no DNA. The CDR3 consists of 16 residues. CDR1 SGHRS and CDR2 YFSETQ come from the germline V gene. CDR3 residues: CASSLSPGQGNYEQYF. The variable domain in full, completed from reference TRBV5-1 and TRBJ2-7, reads KAGVTQTPRYLIKTRGQQVTLSCSPISGHRSVSWYQQTPGQGLQFLFEYFSETQRNKGNFPGRFSGRQFSNSRSEMNVSTLELGDSALYLCASSLSPGQGNYEQYFGPGTRLTVT.

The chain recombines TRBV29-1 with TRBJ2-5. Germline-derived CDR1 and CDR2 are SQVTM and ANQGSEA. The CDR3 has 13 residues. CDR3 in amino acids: CSVANRGQETQYF.

CDR3 amino acids: CASSHGIAYNEQFF. The chain recombines TRBV14 with TRBJ2-1. The CDR3 is 14 residues long. Per the germline V gene, CDR1 is SGHDN and CDR2 is FVKESK.

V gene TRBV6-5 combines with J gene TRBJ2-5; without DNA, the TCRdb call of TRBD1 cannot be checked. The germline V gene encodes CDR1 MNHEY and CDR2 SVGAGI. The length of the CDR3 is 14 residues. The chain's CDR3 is CASSPTQGWETQYF.

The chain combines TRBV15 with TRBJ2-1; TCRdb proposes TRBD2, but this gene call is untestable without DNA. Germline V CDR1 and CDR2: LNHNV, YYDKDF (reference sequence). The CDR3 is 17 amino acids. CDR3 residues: CATSRGVRVDSYNEQFF.

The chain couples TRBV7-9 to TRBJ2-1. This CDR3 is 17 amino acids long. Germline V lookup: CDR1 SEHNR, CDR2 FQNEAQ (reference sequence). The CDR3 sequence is CASSLLSGYNSYNEQFF. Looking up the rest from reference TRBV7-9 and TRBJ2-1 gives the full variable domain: DTGVSQNPRHKITKRGQNVTFRCDPISEHNRLYWYRQTLGQGPEFLTYFQNEAQLEKSRLLSDRFSAERPKGSFSTLEIQRTEQGDSAMYLCASSLLSGYNSYNEQFFGPGTRLTVL.

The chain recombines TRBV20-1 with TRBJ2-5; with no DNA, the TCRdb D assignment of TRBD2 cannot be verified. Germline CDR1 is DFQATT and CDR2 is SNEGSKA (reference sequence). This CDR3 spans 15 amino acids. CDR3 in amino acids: CSARAGLAESETQYF.

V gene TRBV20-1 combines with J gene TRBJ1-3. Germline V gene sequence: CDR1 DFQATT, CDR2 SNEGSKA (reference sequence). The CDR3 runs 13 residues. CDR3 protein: CSAEEGTGNTIYF.

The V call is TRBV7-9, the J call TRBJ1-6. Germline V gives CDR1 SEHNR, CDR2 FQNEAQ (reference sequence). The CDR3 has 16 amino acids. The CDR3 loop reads CASSLRSTSYNSPLHF.

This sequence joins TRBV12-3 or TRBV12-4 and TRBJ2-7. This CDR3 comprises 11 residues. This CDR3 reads CASSLGGEQYF.

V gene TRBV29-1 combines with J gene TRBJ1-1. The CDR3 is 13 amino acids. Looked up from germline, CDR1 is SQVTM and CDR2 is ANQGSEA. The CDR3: CSYVGGSNTEAFF.

The CDR3 reads CASSSPMVAGGVDTQYF. V is TRBV7-2 and J is TRBJ2-3; without DNA, the TCRdb call of TRBD2 cannot be checked. Germline V gene data show CDR1 as SGHTA and CDR2 as FQGNSA. This CDR3 is 17 amino acids long.

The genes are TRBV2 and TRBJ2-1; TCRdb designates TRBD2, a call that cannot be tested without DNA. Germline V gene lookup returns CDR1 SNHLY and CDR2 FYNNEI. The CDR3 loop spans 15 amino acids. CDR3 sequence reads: CASSGTSGKNNEQFF.

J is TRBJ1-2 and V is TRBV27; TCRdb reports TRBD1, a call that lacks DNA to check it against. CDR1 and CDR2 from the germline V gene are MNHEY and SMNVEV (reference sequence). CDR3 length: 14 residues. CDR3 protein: CASSLSGGNYGYTF.

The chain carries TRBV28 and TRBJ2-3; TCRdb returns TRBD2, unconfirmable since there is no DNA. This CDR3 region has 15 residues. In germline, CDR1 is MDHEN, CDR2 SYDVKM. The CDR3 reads CASSLRGLAGDTQYF.

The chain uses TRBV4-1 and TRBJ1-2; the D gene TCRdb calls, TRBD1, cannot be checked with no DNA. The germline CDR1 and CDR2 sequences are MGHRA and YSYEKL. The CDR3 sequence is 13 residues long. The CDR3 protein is CASSQGAGVGYTF.

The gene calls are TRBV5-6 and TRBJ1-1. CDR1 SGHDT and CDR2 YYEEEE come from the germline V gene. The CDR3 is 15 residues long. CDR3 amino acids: CASSEGNRANTEAFF.

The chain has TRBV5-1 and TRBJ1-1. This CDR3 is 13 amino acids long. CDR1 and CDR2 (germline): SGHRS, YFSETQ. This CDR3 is CASQGDSGTEAFF.

The CDR3 loop reads CAWNNEAASGNTIYF. The V call is TRBV30, the J call TRBJ1-3. Germline CDR1 and CDR2: GTSNPN and SVGIG (reference sequence). This CDR3 comprises 15 residues. The full variable domain, completed using reference TRBV30 and TRBJ1-3, is SQTIHQWPATLVQPVGSPLSLECTVEGTSNPNLYWYRQAAGRGLQLLFYSVGIGQISSEVPQNLSASRPQDRQFILSSKKLLLSDSGFYLCAWNNEAASGNTIYFGEGSWLTVV.

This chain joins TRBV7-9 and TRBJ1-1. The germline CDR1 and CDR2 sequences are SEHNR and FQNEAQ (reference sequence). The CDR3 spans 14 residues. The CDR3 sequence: CASSLGPLNTEAFF.

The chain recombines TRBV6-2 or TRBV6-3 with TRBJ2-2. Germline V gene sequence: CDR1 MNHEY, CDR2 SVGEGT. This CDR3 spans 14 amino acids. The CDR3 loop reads CASSYSSVGGELLF.

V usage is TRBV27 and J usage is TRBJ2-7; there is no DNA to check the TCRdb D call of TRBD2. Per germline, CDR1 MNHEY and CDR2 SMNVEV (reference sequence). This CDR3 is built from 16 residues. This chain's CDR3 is CASSPTSGGAIDEQYF.

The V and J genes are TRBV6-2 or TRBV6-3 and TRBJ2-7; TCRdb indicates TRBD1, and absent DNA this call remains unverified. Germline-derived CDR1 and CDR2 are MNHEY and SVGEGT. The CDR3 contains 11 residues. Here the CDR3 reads CASSPRDEQYF.

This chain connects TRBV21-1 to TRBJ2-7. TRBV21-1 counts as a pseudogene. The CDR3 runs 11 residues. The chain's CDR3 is CATINQCEHYF.

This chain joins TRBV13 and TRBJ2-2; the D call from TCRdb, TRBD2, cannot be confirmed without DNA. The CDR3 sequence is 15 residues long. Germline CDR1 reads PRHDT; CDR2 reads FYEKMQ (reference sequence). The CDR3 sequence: CASSTLAGGTGELFF.

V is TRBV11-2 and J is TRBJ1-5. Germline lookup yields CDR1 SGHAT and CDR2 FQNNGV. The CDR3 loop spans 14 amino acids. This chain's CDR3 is CASSSGQSNQPQHF.